This paragraph reports one T cell receptor (beta chain). Its antigen remains unidentified. Repertoires were generated with immunoSEQ multiplex PCR, while TCRdb's copy carries only in-frame clones and drops some. The table shows a few million clones, with 80% to 95% occurring only once. The data are from a study of shared clonotypes between healthy human individuals. With 0 bases removed from V and 1 base from J, the gap between germline ends came to 9 bases. This CDR3 comprises 15 residues. Germline V CDR1 and CDR2: SGHRS, YFSETQ. Study-wide results and caveats: Among a few donors, approximately 5.4% of naive CD4 clonotypes were found in common.

The TCR originated in a man younger than 35 in good health. Some clones in this sample may be carry-over from other donors' samples. V usage is TRBV5-1 and J usage is TRBJ2-3; D gene uncertain. The source material was naive CD4+ T cells from PBMCs. Subset given: CD45RA+ positively selected. Written as DNA, the CDR3 is TGCGCCAGCAGCTTGGTGTTTACGGGCACAGATACGCAGTATTTT. Amino acid sequence: CASSLVFTGTDTQYF.